The sequence of this T cell receptor (beta chain) was determined in a study of shared clonotypes between healthy human individuals. In regard to this clone: Its antigen is currently unknown.

The assay used deep level. TCRdb's table, derived via immunoSEQ multiplex PCR, lists solely in-frame clones and lacks some. The sample contains about 2.1 million clones, just over 90% of which appear only once. Findings of the study overall: What naive subsets generally showed was a larger estimated richness than memory subsets showed. Of the naive CD4 clonotypes, approximately 5% were shared across a few donors. Sampling involved blood alone; tissue repertoires likely differ.

CD45RO-negative, CCR7-positively selected cells formed the naive CD8 fraction, excluding terminally differentiated effector memory CD45RA+ cells. The V and J ends lost 3 bases and 7 bases respectively, with 12 bases between them. Germline V gene sequence: CDR1 SGHVS, CDR2 FNYEAQ. The CDR3 consists of 14 residues. The origin of this receptor is a man between 18 and 35 years old in good health. Some clones in this sample may be carry-over from other donors' samples. The chain links TRBV7-6 to TRBJ1-4; D is unresolved. What was sequenced was naive CD8+ T cells from PBMCs. The CDR3 bases are TGTGCCAGCAGCTTTGGGGAATTGGCTGAAAAACTGTTTTTT. Its translation is CASSFGELAEKLFF.